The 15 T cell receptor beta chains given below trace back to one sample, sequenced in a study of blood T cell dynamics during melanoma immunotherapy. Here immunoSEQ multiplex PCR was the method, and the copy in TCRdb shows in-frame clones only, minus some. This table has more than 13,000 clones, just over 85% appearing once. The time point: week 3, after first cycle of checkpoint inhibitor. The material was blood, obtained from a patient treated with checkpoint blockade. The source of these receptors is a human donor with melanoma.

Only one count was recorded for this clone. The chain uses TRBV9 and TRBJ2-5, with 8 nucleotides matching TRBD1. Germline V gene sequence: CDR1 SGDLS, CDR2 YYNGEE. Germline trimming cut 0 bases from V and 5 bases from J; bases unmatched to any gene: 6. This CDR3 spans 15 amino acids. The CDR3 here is CASSVEDRAVETQYF. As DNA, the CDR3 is TGTGCCAGCAGCGTAGAGGACAGGGCGGTGGAGACCCAGTACTTC.

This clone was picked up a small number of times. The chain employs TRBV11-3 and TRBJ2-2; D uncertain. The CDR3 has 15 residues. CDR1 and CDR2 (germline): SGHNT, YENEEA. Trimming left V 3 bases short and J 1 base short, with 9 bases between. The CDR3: CASSLGGGNTGELFF. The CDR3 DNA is TGTGCCAGCAGCTTGGGCGGCGGGAACACCGGGGAGCTGTTTTTT.

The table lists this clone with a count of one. CDR3 protein: CASSLVGNEKLFF. CDR3 DNA: TGTGCCAGCAGCTTAGTAGGAAATGAAAAACTGTTTTTT. This chain links TRBV7-9 with TRBJ1-4; D call uncertain. The CDR3 covers 13 residues. With 1 base removed from V and 5 bases from J, the gap between germline ends came to 5 bases. Germline lookup yields CDR1 SEHNR and CDR2 FQNEAQ (reference sequence). The entire variable domain, with the rest obtained from reference TRBV7-9 and TRBJ1-4, is as follows: DTGVSQNPRHKITKRGQNVTFRCDPISEHNRLYWYRQTLGQGPEFLTYFQNEAQLEKSRLLSDRFSAERPKGSFSTLEIQRTEQGDSAMYLCASSLVGNEKLFFGSGTQLSVL.

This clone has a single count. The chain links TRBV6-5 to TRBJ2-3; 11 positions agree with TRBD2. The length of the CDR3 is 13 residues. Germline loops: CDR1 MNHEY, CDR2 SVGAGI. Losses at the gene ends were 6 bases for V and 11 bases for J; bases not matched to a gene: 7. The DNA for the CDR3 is TGTGCCAGCAGCCAACTAGCGGGAGTCAAGCAGTATTTT. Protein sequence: CASSQLAGVKQYF.

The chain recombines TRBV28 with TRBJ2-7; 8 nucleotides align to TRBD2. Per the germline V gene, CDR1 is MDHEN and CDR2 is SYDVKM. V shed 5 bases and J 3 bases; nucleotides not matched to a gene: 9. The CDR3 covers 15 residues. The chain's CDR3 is CASSGYIAGNYEQYF. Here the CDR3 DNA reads TGTGCCAGCAGTGGTTATATAGCGGGGAACTACGAGCAGTACTTC.

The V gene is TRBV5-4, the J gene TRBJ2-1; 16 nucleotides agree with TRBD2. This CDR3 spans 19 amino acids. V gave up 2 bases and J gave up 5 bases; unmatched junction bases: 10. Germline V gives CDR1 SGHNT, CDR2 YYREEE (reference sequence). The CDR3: CASSFSSGTSGRVNNEQFF. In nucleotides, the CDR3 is TGTGCCAGCAGCTTTTCTAGCGGGACTAGCGGGAGGGTCAACAATGAGCAGTTCTTC.

This CDR3 reads CASSYSGQGNEKLFF. The CDR3 DNA reads TGTGCCAGCAGTTACTCGGGACAGGGAAACGAAAAACTGTTTTTT. The chain combines TRBV6-6 with TRBJ1-4; TRBD1 matches 9 bases. The CDR3 length is 15 residues. After removal of 0 bases from V and 8 bases from J, the junction contained 4 bases not matched to a gene. Germline V gene sequence: CDR1 MNHNY, CDR2 SVGAGI (reference sequence).

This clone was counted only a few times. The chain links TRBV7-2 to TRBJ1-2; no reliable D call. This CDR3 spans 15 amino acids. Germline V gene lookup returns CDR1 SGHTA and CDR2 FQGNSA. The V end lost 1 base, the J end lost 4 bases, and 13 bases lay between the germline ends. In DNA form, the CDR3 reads TGTGCCAGCAGCTTAGTTGAGGGATTGGGCTATGGCTACACCTTC. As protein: CASSLVEGLGYGYTF.

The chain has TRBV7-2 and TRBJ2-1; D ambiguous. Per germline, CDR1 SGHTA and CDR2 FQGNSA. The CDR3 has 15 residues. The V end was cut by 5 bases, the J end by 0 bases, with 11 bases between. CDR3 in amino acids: CASSLDFSSYNEQFF. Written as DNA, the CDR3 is TGTGCCAGCAGCCTCGACTTCAGCTCCTACAATGAGCAGTTCTTC.

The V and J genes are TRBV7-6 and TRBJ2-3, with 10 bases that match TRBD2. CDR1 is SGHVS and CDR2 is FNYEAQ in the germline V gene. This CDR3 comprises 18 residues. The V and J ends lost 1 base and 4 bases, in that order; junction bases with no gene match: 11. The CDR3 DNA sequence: TGTGCCAGCAGCTTAGAAGCAGTTCTAGCGGGAGTCCCAGATACGCAGTATTTT. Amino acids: CASSLEAVLAGVPDTQYF.

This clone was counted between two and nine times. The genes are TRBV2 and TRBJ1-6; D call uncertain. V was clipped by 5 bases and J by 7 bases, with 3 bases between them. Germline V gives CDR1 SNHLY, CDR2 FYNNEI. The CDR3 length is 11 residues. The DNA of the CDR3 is TGTGCCAGCAGTTACAATTCACCCCTCCACTTT. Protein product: CASSYNSPLHF. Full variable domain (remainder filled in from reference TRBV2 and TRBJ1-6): EPEVTQTPSHQVTQMGQEVILRCVPISNHLYFYWYRQILGQKVEFLVSFYNNEISEKSEIFDDQFSVERPDGSNFTLKIRSTKLEDSAMYFCASSYNSPLHFGNGTRLTVT.

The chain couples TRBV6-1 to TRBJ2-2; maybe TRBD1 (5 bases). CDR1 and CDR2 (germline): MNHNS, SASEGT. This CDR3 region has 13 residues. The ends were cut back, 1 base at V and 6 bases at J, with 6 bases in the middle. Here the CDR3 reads CASSEEGPGELFF. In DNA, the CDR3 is TGTGCCAGCAGTGAAGAGGGGCCCGGGGAGCTGTTTTTT.

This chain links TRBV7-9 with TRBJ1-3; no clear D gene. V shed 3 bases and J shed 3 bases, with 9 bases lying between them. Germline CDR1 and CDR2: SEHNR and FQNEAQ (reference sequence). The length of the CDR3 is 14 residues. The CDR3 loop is CASSLGEGGNTIYF. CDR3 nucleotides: TGTGCCAGCAGCTTGGGCGAAGGTGGAAACACCATATATTTT.

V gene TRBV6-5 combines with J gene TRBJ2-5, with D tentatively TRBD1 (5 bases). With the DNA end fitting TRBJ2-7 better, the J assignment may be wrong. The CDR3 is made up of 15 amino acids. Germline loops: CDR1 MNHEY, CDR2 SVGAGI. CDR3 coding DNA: TGTGCCAGCAGTTACGTACAAGGGGCTTCCTACGAGCAGTACTTC. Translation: CASSYVQGASYEQYF.

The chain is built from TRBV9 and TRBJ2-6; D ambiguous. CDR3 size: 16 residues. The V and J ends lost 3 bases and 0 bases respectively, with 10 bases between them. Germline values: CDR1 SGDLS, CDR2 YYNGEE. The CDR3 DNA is TGTGCCAGCAGCGCCACGACGGGCTCTGGGGCCAACGTCCTGACTTTC. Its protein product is CASSATTGSGANVLTF.